The rows below give T cell receptor beta chains drawn from one sample of a study of T cell responses to AZD1222 COVID-19 vaccine. Clones were sequenced by immunoSEQ multiplex PCR, and TCRdb holds only the in-frame ones, with some missing. Of 90,000 to 150,000 clones in the sample, approximately 91% were seen once. The sequencing here drew on peripheral blood, taken on day 0 of AZD1222 vaccination. All receptors derive from an adult in good health. Both conserved end residues are part of each CDR3. A D gene is named only where the DNA matches it firmly. Clone size appears in some rows only: once, few, many, or a class for an expanded clone.

>TRBV28|TRBD2|TRBJ2-7|NA
TGTGCCAGCATGGGAGGGGCCGTCTACGAGCAGTACTTC
CASMGGAVYEQYF
>TRBV10-2|NA|TRBJ2-5|NA
TGCGCCAGCAGTGAGCGGGGGCTAGCGGCACAAGAGACCCAGTACTTC
CASSERGLAAQETQYF
>TRBV28|NA|TRBJ2-1|NA
TGTGCCAGCAGTTTTCCTCGGAGTGAGCAGTTCTTC
CASSFPRSEQFF
>TRBV5-1|TRBD1|TRBJ1-1|NA
TGCGCCAGCAGCCAGACAGGGCCGAACACTGAAGCTTTCTTT
CASSQTGPNTEAFF
>TRBV24-1|TRBD2|TRBJ2-1|once
TGTGCCACCAGTGATGGACTAGTCTCCTACAATGAGCAGTTCTTC
CATSDGLVSYNEQFF
>TRBV28|NA|TRBJ1-1|few
TGTGCCAGCAGTTGGGGAACCCGTGGGGATTTCTTT
CASSWGTRGDFF
>TRBV28|NA|TRBJ1-1|NA
TGTGCCAGCAGTCGCGCAGGGGTTGTCGCTGAAGCTTTCTTT
CASSRAGVVAEAFF
>TRBV19|NA|TRBJ2-3|NA
TGTGCCACCGAATATAGTCATACGCAGTATTTT
CATEYSHTQYF
>TRBV28|NA|TRBJ1-1|NA
TGTGCCGCGGGGGCCTCCGAGGCCATGAACACTGAAGCTTTCTTT
CAAGASEAMNTEAFF
>TRBV19|NA|TRBJ1-1|NA
TGTGCCAGTAGTATAGAGCGGGGCAGTTCGACTTTCTTT
CASSIERGSSTFF
>TRBV6-5|TRBD1|TRBJ1-2|NA
TGTGCCAGCAGACCCGGGACAGCCCCCTATGGCTACACCTTC
CASRPGTAPYGYTF
>TRBV19|NA|TRBJ1-3|NA
TGTGCCAGTAGTACAGACCCGGGGGGAGCTGGAAACACCATATATTTT
CASSTDPGGAGNTIYF
>TRBV27|NA|TRBJ2-7|NA
TGTGCCAGCAGTACCATCGGGGAGAGCAGGTACTTC
CASSTIGESRYF
>TRBV28|NA|TRBJ1-2|NA
TGTGCCATCGGACAGCTCTATGGCTACACCTTC
CAIGQLYGYTF
>TRBV1|NA|TRBJ2-3|NA
TGCACCAGCAGCCAAGAGGAGTGGGACAGGGGCACAGATACGCAGTATTTT
CTSSQEEWDRGTDTQYF
>TRBV9|NA|TRBJ2-2|NA
TGTGCCAGCAGCGGAGGGCTTACCACCGGGGAGCTGTTTTTT
CASSGGLTTGELFF
>TRBV6-5|NA|TRBJ2-2|NA
TGTGCCAGCAGAAGGACAGCTGTCGGGGAGCTGTTTTTT
CASRRTAVGELFF
>TRBV4-2|NA|TRBJ2-1|NA
TGTGCCAGCAGTTCAGGGCGGATCATCTACAATGAGCAGTTCTTC
CASSSGRIIYNEQFF
>TRBV7-3|NA|TRBJ2-5|NA
TGTGCCAGCAGCTTAGGCGGGCGTGGGAGTGGCGAGACCCAGTACTTC
CASSLGGRGSGETQYF
>TRBV5-6|TRBD2|TRBJ2-1|NA
TGTGCCAGCAGCCTAACTAGCGGGAGTACTAATGAGCAGTTCTTC
CASSLTSGSTNEQFF
>TRBV30|NA|TRBJ2-3|NA
TGTGCCTGGAGTGTAGGCGAGGGCGGGGTGAGCACAGATACGCAGTATTTT
CAWSVGEGGVSTDTQYF
>TRBV5-1|NA|TRBJ1-1|NA
TGCGCCAGCAGCTTGGCCCCAGGGGAGAGAGGAGCTTTCTTT
CASSLAPGERGAFF
>TRBV5-4|NA|TRBJ1-6|few
TGTGCCAGCCGGGTTTTGGGGAATTCACCCCTCCACTTT
CASRVLGNSPLHF
>TRBV6-4|TRBD1|TRBJ1-2|few
TGTGCCAGCAGTGACTCCACGGCAGGGGGCCATATCGGGTACACCTTC
CASSDSTAGGHIGYTF
>TRBV5-1|NA|TRBJ1-4|NA
TGCGCCAGCAGCTTAGGGGCAGCTAATGAAAAACTGTTTTTT
CASSLGAANEKLFF
>TRBV7-8|TRBD1|TRBJ2-3|once
TGTGCCAGCAGCTTAGAGGGACAGAGATCAGATACGCAGTATTTT
CASSLEGQRSDTQYF
>TRBV7-9|NA|TRBJ2-1|NA
TGTGCCAGCAGCTTTCTCTACAATGAGCAGTTCTTC
CASSFLYNEQFF
>TRBV2|TRBD2|TRBJ2-1|NA
TGTGCCAGCATTCAGCTGCTAGCGGGAGTACCCAATGAGCAGTTCTTC
CASIQLLAGVPNEQFF
>TRBV7-2|TRBD1|TRBJ2-3|NA
TGTGCCAGCAGCGGACAGGTCACAGATACGCAGTATTTT
CASSGQVTDTQYF
>TRBV28|NA|TRBJ1-1|few
TGTGCCAGCAGGTCGGGATTGAACACTGAAGCTTTCTTT
CASRSGLNTEAFF
>TRBV27|NA|TRBJ1-1|NA
TGTGCCAGCAGTTTATCGGCAGCGCACACTGAAGCTTTCTTT
CASSLSAAHTEAFF
>TRBV9|TRBD2|TRBJ2-1|NA
TGTGCCAGCAGCGACCCGGGACTAGCGGGTCCCCTCGGCAATGAGCAGTTCTTC
CASSDPGLAGPLGNEQFF
>TRBV19|TRBD2|TRBJ2-3|NA
TGTGCCAGTCTAGCGGGAGGGGGCGCAGATACGCAGTATTTT
CASLAGGGADTQYF
>TRBV21-1|NA|TRBJ2-7|NA
TGTGCCAGCAGCAAAGACGTAGCGGGAGGGGGAATAGACGAGCAGTACTTC
CASSKDVAGGGIDEQYF
>TRBV29-1|TRBD2|TRBJ2-1|NA
TGCAGCGTTGAGTCTAGCGGGACCTCCCCGGGTGAGCAGTTCTTC
CSVESSGTSPGEQFF
>TRBV6-2/TRBV6-3|TRBD2|TRBJ2-2|NA
TGTGCCAGCAGCCCCAGGAGCGGGATGAACACCGGGGAGCTGTTTTTT
CASSPRSGMNTGELFF